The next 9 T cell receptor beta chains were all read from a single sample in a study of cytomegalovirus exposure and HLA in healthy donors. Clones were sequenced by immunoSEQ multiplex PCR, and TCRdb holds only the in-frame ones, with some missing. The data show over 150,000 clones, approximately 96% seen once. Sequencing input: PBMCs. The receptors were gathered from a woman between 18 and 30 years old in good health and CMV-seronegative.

The CDR3 region is CASSRDRFNSPLHF. DNA of the CDR3: TGTGCCAGCTCACGAGACAGATTCAATTCACCCCTCCACTTT. The rearrangement joins TRBV18 to TRBJ1-6; tentative D call: TRBD1 (5 bases). The germline gives CDR1 KGHSH, CDR2 LQKENI. The CDR3 has 14 amino acids. V lost 4 bases and J 7 bases, leaving 11 bases between the germline ends.

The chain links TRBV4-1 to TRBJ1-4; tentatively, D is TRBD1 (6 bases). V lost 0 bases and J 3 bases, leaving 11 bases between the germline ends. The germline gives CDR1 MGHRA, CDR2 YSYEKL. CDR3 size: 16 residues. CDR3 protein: CASSQDGQLSNEKLFF. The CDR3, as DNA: TGCGCCAGCAGCCAAGACGGACAGTTATCTAATGAAAAACTGTTTTTT.

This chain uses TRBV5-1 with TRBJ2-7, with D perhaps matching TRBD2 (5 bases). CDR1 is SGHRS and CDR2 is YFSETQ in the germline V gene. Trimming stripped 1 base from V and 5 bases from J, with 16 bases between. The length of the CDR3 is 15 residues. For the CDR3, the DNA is TGCGCCAGCAGCTTGATCCAGCGGAAAATCAACGAGCAGTACTTC. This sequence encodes CASSLIQRKINEQYF.

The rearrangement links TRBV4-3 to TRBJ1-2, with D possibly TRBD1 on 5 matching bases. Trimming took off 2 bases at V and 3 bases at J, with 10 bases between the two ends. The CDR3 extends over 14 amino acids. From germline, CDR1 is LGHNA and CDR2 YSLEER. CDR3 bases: TGCGCCAGCAGCCAAATCGACAGACACTATGGCTACACCTTC. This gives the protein CASSQIDRHYGYTF.

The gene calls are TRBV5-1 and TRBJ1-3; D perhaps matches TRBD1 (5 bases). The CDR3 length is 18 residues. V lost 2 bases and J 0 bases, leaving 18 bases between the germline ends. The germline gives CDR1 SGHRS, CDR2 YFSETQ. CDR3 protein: CASSFSNLGASSGNTIYF. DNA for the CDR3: TGCGCCAGCAGCTTCTCAAATCTAGGGGCGAGCTCTGGAAACACCATATATTTT.

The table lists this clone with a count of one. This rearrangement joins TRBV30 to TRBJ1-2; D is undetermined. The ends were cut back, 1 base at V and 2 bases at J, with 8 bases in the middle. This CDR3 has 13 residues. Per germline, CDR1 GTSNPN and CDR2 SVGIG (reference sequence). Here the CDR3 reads CAWSAQANYGYTF. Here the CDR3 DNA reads TGTGCCTGGAGTGCGCAGGCGAACTATGGCTACACCTTC.

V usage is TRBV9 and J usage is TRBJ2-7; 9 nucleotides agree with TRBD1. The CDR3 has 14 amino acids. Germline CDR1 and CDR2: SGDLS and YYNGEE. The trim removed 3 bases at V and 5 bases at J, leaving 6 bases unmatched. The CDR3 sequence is CASSAGTGIDEQYF. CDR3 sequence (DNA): TGTGCCAGCAGCGCAGGGACAGGGATCGACGAGCAGTACTTC. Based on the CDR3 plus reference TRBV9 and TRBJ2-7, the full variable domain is DSGVTQTPKHLITATGQRVTLRCSPRSGDLSVYWYQQSLDQGLQFLIQYYNGEERAKGNILERFSAQQFPDLHSELNLSSLELGDSALYFCASSAGTGIDEQYFGPGTRLTVT.

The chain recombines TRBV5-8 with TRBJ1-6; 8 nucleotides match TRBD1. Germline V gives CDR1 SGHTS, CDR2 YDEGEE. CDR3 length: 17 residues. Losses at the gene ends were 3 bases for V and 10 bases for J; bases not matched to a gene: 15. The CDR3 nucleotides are TGTGCCAGCAGCTGGACAGGGTCGGGATTCGGGGCATCACCCCTCCACTTT. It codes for CASSWTGSGFGASPLHF.

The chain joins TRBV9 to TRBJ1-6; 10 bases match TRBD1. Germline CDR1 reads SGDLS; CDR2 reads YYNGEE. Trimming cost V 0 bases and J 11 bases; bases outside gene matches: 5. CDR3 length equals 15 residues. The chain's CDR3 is CASSVGPDRGTPLHF. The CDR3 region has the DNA TGTGCCAGCAGCGTAGGCCCGGACAGGGGGACACCCCTCCACTTT.